Below, 18 T cell receptor beta chains from the same sample are listed, as sequenced in a study of technical replicates of blood from a few donors. Libraries were prepared by immunoSEQ multiplex PCR; TCRdb keeps only in-frame clonotypes and omits some of them. The sample holds under 100,000 clones, 80% to 90% seen once. Sequencing was done on a sample of PBMCs. The receptors derive from a human donor in good health. Some clones in this sample may be carry-over from other donors' samples.

The chain couples TRBV7-8 to TRBJ2-7; 7 bases line up with TRBD1. The junction had 9 bases not matched to a gene; V was cut back by 10 bases and J by 0 bases. In germline, CDR1 is SGHVS, CDR2 FQNEAQ. CDR3 length equals 14 residues. CDR3 sequence: CATPGKGASYEQYF. CDR3 bases: TGTGCCACCCCGGGAAAGGGGGCCTCCTACGAGCAGTACTTC. Using reference TRBV7-8 and TRBJ2-7 for the parts outside the CDR3, the full variable domain is GAGVSQSPRYKVAKRGQDVALRCDPISGHVSLFWYQQALGQGPEFLTYFQNEAQLDKSGLPSDRFFAERPEGSVSTLKIQRTQQEDSAVYLCATPGKGASYEQYFGPGTRLTVT.

The chain employs TRBV5-1 and TRBJ2-1; 7 bases line up with TRBD2. V was pared by 2 bases and J by 8 bases, with 10 bases of the junction left unmatched. The length of the CDR3 is 15 residues. CDR1 is SGHRS, CDR2 YFSETQ, per germline. The CDR3 region is CASSFQGGSGDEQFF. The CDR3 DNA is TGCGCCAGCAGCTTTCAGGGCGGGAGTGGGGATGAGCAGTTCTTC.

The chain employs TRBV4-2 and TRBJ2-2; weak D call: TRBD1 (6 bases). The germline V and J ends were trimmed by 6 bases and 2 bases, with 10 bases remaining between them. This CDR3 has 14 amino acids. Germline V gene sequence: CDR1 LGHNA, CDR2 YNFKEQ. The CDR3 here is CASRRTDNTGELFF. The CDR3 nucleotides read TGTGCCAGCAGGAGGACAGACAACACCGGGGAGCTGTTTTTT.

The CDR3 DNA sequence: TGTGCCACCAGCAGAGATCTTGGAAACACCATATATTTT. It yields the protein CATSRDLGNTIYF. The chain has TRBV15 and TRBJ1-3, with D unresolved. CDR3 size: 13 residues. CDR1 and CDR2 from the germline V gene are LNHNV and YYDKDF (reference sequence). V gave up 0 bases and J gave up 3 bases, with 3 bases separating them. The full variable domain, rest sourced from reference TRBV15 and TRBJ1-3, is DAMVIQNPRYQVTQFGKPVTLSCSQTLNHNVMYWYQQKSSQAPKLLFHYYDKDFNNEADTPDNFQSRRPNTSFCFLDIRSPGLGDTAMYLCATSRDLGNTIYFGEGSWLTVV.

The genes are TRBV7-2 and TRBJ1-6; TRBD1 might be the D (6 bases). The length of the CDR3 is 14 residues. The V and J ends lost 3 bases and 10 bases respectively, with 13 bases between them. Germline V gene sequence: CDR1 SGHTA, CDR2 FQGNSA. CDR3 DNA sequence: TGTGCCAGCAGCTTGGTACAGGGCAGGTCACCCCTCCACTTT. It yields the protein CASSLVQGRSPLHF.

The rearrangement links TRBV6-1 to TRBJ2-4; possible D gene TRBD2, 6 bases. With 7 bases removed from V and 5 bases from J, the gap between germline ends came to 12 bases. The CDR3 loop spans 13 amino acids. The germline CDR1 and CDR2 sequences are MNHNS and SASEGT. DNA for the CDR3: TGTGCCAGCAACCCGGGAGAACAAAACATTCAGTACTTC. Translation gives CASNPGEQNIQYF.

This sequence joins TRBV30 and TRBJ1-1; no definite D call. Germline loops: CDR1 GTSNPN, CDR2 SVGIG (reference sequence). There are 13 residues in the CDR3. Deletions cut 5 bases from V and 7 bases from J, with 17 bases between. CDR3 residues: CAWARSSNGEAFF. CDR3 bases: TGTGCCTGGGCCCGGAGCTCTAACGGTGAAGCTTTCTTT.

The chain combines TRBV10-3 with TRBJ2-1, with 12 bases fitting TRBD2. V lost 6 bases to trimming and J lost 5 bases; unmatched junction nucleotides: 2. Germline V gene lookup returns CDR1 ENHRY and CDR2 SYGVKD. The CDR3 contains 14 residues. CDR3 bases: TGTGCCATCAGAAGACTAGCGGGGGACAATGAGCAGTTCTTC. As protein: CAIRRLAGDNEQFF.

The rearrangement links TRBV9 to TRBJ2-7, with 10 bases aligning to TRBD1. CDR1 is SGDLS and CDR2 is YYNGEE in the germline V gene. The CDR3 is 16 amino acids. V lost 4 bases, J lost 0 bases, and 7 bases stayed unmatched. The CDR3 loop is CASSSGTGVDSYEQYF. DNA for the CDR3: TGTGCCAGCAGCTCGGGGACAGGGGTGGACTCCTACGAGCAGTACTTC. Based on the CDR3 plus reference TRBV9 and TRBJ2-7, the full variable domain is DSGVTQTPKHLITATGQRVTLRCSPRSGDLSVYWYQQSLDQGLQFLIQYYNGEERAKGNILERFSAQQFPDLHSELNLSSLELGDSALYFCASSSGTGVDSYEQYFGPGTRLTVT.

The chain recombines TRBV18 with TRBJ2-4; 8 bases fit TRBD1. The V gene's germline CDR1 is KGHSH and CDR2 LQKENI. V lost 3 bases and J lost 3; bases outside the gene matches: 7. The CDR3 is made up of 16 amino acids. CDR3 amino acids: CASSPLTGAGKNIQYF. The CDR3 DNA is TGTGCCAGCTCACCTTTGACAGGGGCAGGCAAAAACATTCAGTACTTC.

The V call is TRBV15, the J call TRBJ2-5; D might be TRBD1 (6 bases). Between the trimmed V and J ends, which lost 0 bases and 1 base, there was a span of 18 bases. This CDR3 has 18 residues. Germline assignment: CDR1 LNHNV and CDR2 YYDKDF (reference sequence). CDR3 coding DNA: TGTGCCACCAGCAGAGATAGGGGGTGGGGGACACTCCAAGAGACCCAGTACTTC. This gives the protein CATSRDRGWGTLQETQYF.

The rearrangement uses TRBV10-3 and TRBJ2-1; 9 bases line up with TRBD1. The CDR3 sequence is 15 residues long. Trimming took 7 bases from V and 5 from J; bases not matched to a gene: 9. Germline V gene sequence: CDR1 ENHRY, CDR2 SYGVKD. The CDR3 loop is CAINSGGQGHNEQFF. CDR3 in DNA: TGTGCCATCAACTCCGGAGGACAGGGGCACAATGAGCAGTTCTTC.

The chain links TRBV5-4 to TRBJ1-2; the D gene is possibly TRBD1 (6 bases). Germline V CDR1 and CDR2: SGHNT, YYREEE (reference sequence). Trimming removed 0 bases at V and 4 bases at J, with 13 bases between. This CDR3 is 15 amino acids long. DNA for the CDR3: TGTGCCAGCAGCTTGGGGGACACGCGTATCTATGGCTACACCTTC. Translated, it gives CASSLGDTRIYGYTF.

The gene calls are TRBV5-4 and TRBJ2-2; 14 bases are shared with TRBD2. Germline CDR1 and CDR2: SGHNT and YYREEE (reference sequence). V shed 8 bases, J shed 8 bases, and the junction held 11 bases outside the gene matches. This CDR3 region has 16 residues. This chain's CDR3 is CASKTGTSGSGGELFF. CDR3 sequence (DNA): TGTGCCAGTAAAACCGGGACTAGCGGGAGTGGAGGGGAGCTGTTTTTT.

The CDR3 sequence is CASGAQGMGGELFF. The CDR3 region has the DNA TGTGCCAGCGGGGCGCAGGGGATGGGGGGGGAGCTGTTTTTT. This chain links TRBV2 with TRBJ2-2; the D gene is possibly TRBD1 (6 bases). The CDR3 covers 14 residues. Trimming removed 8 bases at V and 8 bases at J, with 18 bases between. The germline gives CDR1 SNHLY, CDR2 FYNNEI.

The gene calls are TRBV7-2 and TRBJ2-7, with 9 bases fitting TRBD1. The CDR3 runs 15 residues. J gave up 1 base and V 0 bases, and 1 base lay outside the gene matches. The V gene's germline CDR1 is SGHTA and CDR2 FQGNSA. CDR3 loop: CASSLAGQGSYEQYF. The CDR3 nucleotides read TGTGCCAGCAGCTTAGCGGGACAGGGTTCCTACGAGCAGTACTTC.

This clone appeared a single time. V gene TRBV27 combines with J gene TRBJ1-2; 7 bases match TRBD1. Losses at the gene ends were 6 bases for V and 8 bases for J; bases not matched to a gene: 9. CDR1 and CDR2 (germline): MNHEY, SMNVEV (reference sequence). The CDR3 has 13 residues. For the CDR3, the DNA is TGTGCCAGCAGGACAGGGTCCCTGGGGGGCTACACCTTC. This codes for CASRTGSLGGYTF.

This chain joins TRBV4-1 and TRBJ2-7, with 11 bases lining up with TRBD2. From germline, CDR1 is MGHRA and CDR2 YSYEKL. The V gene end was trimmed by 3 bases and the J gene end by 3 bases; junction bases not matched to a gene: 4. This CDR3 has 15 amino acids. CDR3 protein: CASSQTSGNHYEQYF. CDR3 DNA sequence: TGCGCCAGCAGCCAGACTAGCGGGAACCACTACGAGCAGTACTTC.